Each of the 11 T cell receptor beta chains below was sequenced from the same sample in a study of blood T cells in healthy people across ages. A second PCR, run for about 6 to 11 cycles, used a sample-barcoded 5' primer plus a J-beta primer mix. A single record per CDR3 protein comes from TCRdb applying MiXCR to the 5' RACE reads. The sample gives about 720,000 distinct CDR3 sequences, roughly 25% of which show up once; roughly 3.8% is in the top ten. This sample also appeared in a second study, on T cells of mothers and their children.

Input material: blood. Receptors were obtained from a boy younger than 18 in good health.

The sample holds a few counts of this clonotype. This sequence joins TRBV11-2 and TRBJ2-4; 7 bases agree with TRBD2. J gave up 6 bases and V 7 bases, and 12 bases lay outside the gene matches. From germline, CDR1 is SGHAT and CDR2 FQNNGV. The CDR3 contains 15 residues. The CDR3, as DNA: TGTGCCAGCACCCTAGACGGGAGGAGGGGAAACATTCAGTACTTC. This encodes CASTLDGRRGNIQYF.

This clonotype turned up a few times. The chain carries TRBV5-1 and TRBJ2-7; D is possibly TRBD2 (6 bases). V was pared by 0 bases and J by 1 base, with 14 bases between. CDR1 and CDR2 from the germline V gene are SGHRS and YFSETQ. The CDR3 has 16 amino acids. The DNA for the CDR3 is TGCGCCAGCAGCTTGGCTGGGGGGACCTTTTCCTACGAGCAGTACTTC. Protein sequence: CASSLAGGTFSYEQYF.

There are a few counts of this clonotype. J is TRBJ2-2 and V is TRBV9, with 7 bases lining up with TRBD1. CDR3 length equals 16 residues. In germline, CDR1 is SGDLS, CDR2 YYNGEE. The J segment lost 0 bases and the V segment lost 2 bases, leaving 4 bases of the junction unmatched. DNA of the CDR3: TGTGCCAGCAGCGTCTGGGACAGCGCGAACACCGGGGAGCTGTTTTTT. The encoded protein is CASSVWDSANTGELFF.

This clonotype was detected a few times. The chain combines TRBV20-1 with TRBJ1-2; 10 nucleotides match TRBD1. Trimming at V came to 3 bases and at J to 4 bases, leaving 14 bases not matched to a gene. Germline values: CDR1 DFQATT, CDR2 SNEGSKA (reference sequence). This CDR3 region has 17 residues. CDR3 in DNA: TGCAGTGCTAGTGTGCCGGGACAGGGGCTTCTAGGCTATGGCTACACCTTC. Translated: CSASVPGQGLLGYGYTF.

There are a few counts of this clonotype. The rearrangement uses TRBV6-5 and TRBJ1-5; possible D gene TRBD1, 5 bases. Trimming cost V 6 bases and J 3 bases, with 15 bases left between them. Germline V gene sequence: CDR1 MNHEY, CDR2 SVGAGI. This CDR3 contains 15 residues. CDR3 region: CASSRRDGNNQPQHF. CDR3 in DNA: TGTGCCAGCAGCCGCCGGGACGGCAACAATCAGCCCCAGCATTTT.

The sample holds a few counts of this clonotype. One end of the junction fails to match germline, which may point to a read error. V usage is TRBV5-1 and J usage is TRBJ2-5; no clear D. The CDR3 extends over 14 amino acids. The germline gives CDR1 SGHRS, CDR2 YFSETQ. The CDR3: CASSLEGHQESQYF. The CDR3, as DNA: TGCGCCAGCAGCTTGGAAGGCCACCAAGAGTCCCAGTACTTC. The full variable domain, in which reference TRBV5-1 and TRBJ2-5 provide the parts outside the CDR3, is KAGVTQTPRYLIKTRGQQVTLSCSPISGHRSVSWYQQTPGQGLQFLFEYFSETQRNKGNFPGRFSGRQFSNSRSEMNVSTLELGDSALYLCASSLEGHQESQYFGPGTRLLVL.

V gene TRBV7-9 combines with J gene TRBJ2-7; a weak D match, TRBD1 (6 bases). The germline gives CDR1 SEHNR, CDR2 FQNEAQ (reference sequence). The germline V and J ends were trimmed by 4 bases and 4 bases, with 11 bases remaining between them. The CDR3 extends over 13 amino acids. In nucleotides, the CDR3 is TGTGCCAGCAGCTATTTACAGGGTTACGAGCAGTACTTC. Its translation is CASSYLQGYEQYF.

This clonotype was counted a few times. The chain carries TRBV13 and TRBJ2-5; 9 positions agree with TRBD1. Germline assignment: CDR1 PRHDT and CDR2 FYEKMQ (reference sequence). The V gene end was trimmed by 4 bases and the J gene end by 5 bases; junction bases not matched to a gene: 11. This CDR3 spans 16 amino acids. The CDR3 spells CASSSTEQGARETQYF. CDR3 nucleotides: TGTGCCAGCAGCTCAACCGAACAGGGGGCAAGGGAGACCCAGTACTTC.

This clonotype was counted only a few times. The gene calls are TRBV28 and TRBJ1-6, with a tentative D call TRBD1 (6 bases). V lost 7 bases and J 3 bases, leaving 13 bases between the germline ends. Germline CDR1 MDHEN, CDR2 SYDVKM. The CDR3 length is 15 residues. The CDR3 DNA follows: TGTGCCAGCACTACGAGGGGGAGCTATAATTCACCCCTCCACTTT. The encoded protein is CASTTRGSYNSPLHF.

This clonotype occurred a few times. The genes are TRBV6-5 and TRBJ2-3; 8 positions agree with TRBD1. CDR3 length equals 15 residues. The germline V gene encodes CDR1 MNHEY and CDR2 SVGAGI. V lost 2 bases and J lost 5; bases outside the gene matches: 6. CDR3: CASSYDQGAIDTQYF. In DNA, the CDR3 is TGTGCCAGCAGTTACGACCAGGGGGCTATAGATACGCAGTATTTT.

The chain links TRBV18 to TRBJ2-1; D is perhaps TRBD2 (6 bases). The ends were cut back, 3 bases at V and 5 bases at J, with 20 bases in the middle. Germline CDR1 KGHSH, CDR2 LQKENI. There are 17 residues in the CDR3. The CDR3 loop is CASSPSPGGLPDNEQFF. In DNA form, the CDR3 reads TGTGCCAGCTCACCTTCCCCTGGGGGACTGCCAGACAATGAGCAGTTCTTC.